The clone carrying this TCR beta chain was detected only a few times. The study left out patients who had uncontrolled infection, other autoimmune disease, pregnancy or lactation. Using RNA transcripts as the source, TCR beta CDR3 regions were amplified. HTBI primers drove first-round RT-PCR of the TCR CDR3. One entry per CDR3 protein, called by TCRdb with MiXCR from the multiplex PCR reads. The data hold hundreds of thousands of distinct CDR3 sequences, with roughly a sixth observed a single time. The sample is drawn from a study of T cells in Graves' hyperthyroidism and ophthalmopathy. The sequencing sample was made of blood. The clonotype comes from a woman aged 50 to 60 with Graves' hyperthyroidism that later progressed to Graves' ophthalmopathy.

The CDR3 reads CASSDRGRNTGELFF. DNA of the CDR3: TGTGCCAGCAGCGACAGGGGGCGAAACACCGGGGAGCTGTTTTTT. The chain couples TRBV11-3 to TRBJ2-2; 10 nucleotides line up with TRBD1. Trimming took 5 bases from V and 2 from J; bases not matched to a gene: 2. This CDR3 has 15 residues. CDR1 SGHNT and CDR2 YENEEA come from the germline V gene.